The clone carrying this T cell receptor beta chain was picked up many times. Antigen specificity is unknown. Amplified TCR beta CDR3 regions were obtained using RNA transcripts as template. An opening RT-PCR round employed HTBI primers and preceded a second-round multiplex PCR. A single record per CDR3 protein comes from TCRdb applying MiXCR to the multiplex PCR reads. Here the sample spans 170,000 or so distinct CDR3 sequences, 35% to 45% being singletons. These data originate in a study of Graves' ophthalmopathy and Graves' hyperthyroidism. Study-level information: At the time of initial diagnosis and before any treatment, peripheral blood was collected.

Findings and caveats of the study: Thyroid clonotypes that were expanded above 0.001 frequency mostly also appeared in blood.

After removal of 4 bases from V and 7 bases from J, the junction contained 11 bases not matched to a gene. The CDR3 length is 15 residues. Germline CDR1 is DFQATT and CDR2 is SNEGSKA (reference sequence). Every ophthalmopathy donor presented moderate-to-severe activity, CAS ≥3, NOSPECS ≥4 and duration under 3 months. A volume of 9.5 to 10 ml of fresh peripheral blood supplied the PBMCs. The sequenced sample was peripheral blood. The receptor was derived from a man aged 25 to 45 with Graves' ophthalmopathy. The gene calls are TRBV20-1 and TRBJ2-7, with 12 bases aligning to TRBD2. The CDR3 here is CSATQTSGRRGEQYF. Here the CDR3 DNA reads TGCAGTGCTACTCAGACTAGCGGGAGACGGGGAGAGCAGTACTTC.